These T cell receptor beta chains were read from a single sample in a study of cytomegalovirus exposure and HLA in healthy donors. This table comes from immunoSEQ multiplex PCR, and its TCRdb copy is limited to in-frame clones, with some not included. The profile shows about 280,000 clones, 85% to 90% of them singletons. The sample taken for sequencing was PBMCs. The receptors originated from a woman under 30 in good health and CMV-seronegative. Both conserved end residues are part of each CDR3. Fields, in order: D gene, J gene, V gene, clone size, CDR3 protein, CDR3 DNA. D genes are given only for firm matches. Clone sizes are given selectively: once, few, many, or a class where the clone is expanded.

NA | TRBJ1-4 | TRBV30 | NA | CAWSSTGGGGEKLFF | TGTGCCTGGAGTTCCACCGGGGGGGGCGGGGAAAAACTGTTTTTT
NA | TRBJ1-1 | TRBV7-3 | NA | CASSLRGMNTEAFF | TGTGCCAGCAGCTTAAGAGGTATGAACACTGAAGCTTTCTTT
TRBD1 | TRBJ1-1 | TRBV6-5 | NA | CASTGQGIGAFF | TGTGCCAGCACGGGACAGGGCATTGGGGCTTTCTTT
NA | TRBJ2-7 | TRBV6-1 | NA | CASRLGRAYEQYF | TGTGCCAGCAGACTCGGCCGGGCCTACGAGCAGTACTTC
NA | TRBJ1-1 | TRBV29-1 | NA | CSVEPRFRDEAFF | TGCAGCGTTGAACCGCGATTCAGGGATGAAGCTTTCTTT
NA | TRBJ2-7 | TRBV9 | NA | CASSTSDIAYEQYF | TGTGCCAGCAGCACCTCAGACATCGCCTACGAGCAGTACTTC
NA | TRBJ2-1 | TRBV5-4 | NA | CASSLTAEPYNEQFF | TGTGCCAGCAGCTTGACAGCGGAACCCTACAATGAGCAGTTCTTC
TRBD1 | TRBJ1-4 | TRBV5-1 | few | CASSLDGQVNEKLFF | TGCGCCAGCAGCTTGGACGGACAGGTTAATGAAAAACTGTTTTTT
NA | TRBJ1-4 | TRBV7-9 | NA | CASSPQEKLFF | TGTGCCAGCAGCCCGCAGGAAAAACTGTTTTTT
NA | TRBJ1-1 | TRBV6-1 | NA | CASSTRENTEAFF | TGTGCCAGCAGTACCCGGGAGAACACTGAAGCTTTCTTT
NA | TRBJ2-5 | TRBV19 | NA | CASSQQTRETQYF | TGTGCCAGTAGCCAACAAACACGAGAGACCCAGTACTTC
NA | TRBJ2-1 | TRBV15 | few | CATSIPLSHNEQFF | TGTGCCACCAGCATCCCCCTGTCCCACAATGAGCAGTTCTTC
TRBD1 | TRBJ1-5 | TRBV7-8 | once | CASSTRTGSNQPQHF | TGTGCCAGCAGCACACGGACAGGAAGCAATCAGCCCCAGCATTTT
NA | TRBJ2-7 | TRBV18 | NA | CASSPGTGYEQYF | TGTGCCAGCTCACCAGGCACAGGGTACGAGCAGTACTTC
TRBD2 | TRBJ2-7 | TRBV2 | NA | CASAPLAGGAYEQYF | TGTGCCAGCGCTCCCCTAGCGGGGGGCGCCTACGAGCAGTACTTC
NA | TRBJ1-5 | TRBV5-1 | NA | CASSLEGSGSNQPQHF | TGCGCCAGCAGCTTGGAAGGATCAGGGAGCAATCAGCCCCAGCATTTT
NA | TRBJ2-6 | TRBV28 | NA | CASSETGRSGANVLTF | TGTGCCAGCAGCGAGACAGGGAGGTCTGGGGCCAACGTCCTGACTTTC
NA | TRBJ2-5 | TRBV21-1 | once | CASSKGFWLNEYF | TGTGCCAGCAGCAAAGGATTCTGGCTGAACGAGTACTTC
TRBD1 | TRBJ2-2 | TRBV19 | NA | CASTLQDRGTGELFF | TGTGCCAGTACCCTTCAAGACAGGGGCACCGGGGAGCTGTTTTTT
NA | TRBJ2-3 | TRBV4-2 | NA | CASSERRGFGTDTQYF | TGTGCCAGCAGCGAACGCCGAGGGTTCGGCACAGATACGCAGTATTTT
TRBD1 | TRBJ2-5 | TRBV5-1 | NA | CASSLRTGYQETQYF | TGCGCCAGCAGCTTGAGGACAGGGTACCAAGAGACCCAGTACTTC
NA | TRBJ1-1 | TRBV6-5 | NA | CASSYGAGAGAFF | TGTGCCAGCAGTTACGGGGCGGGGGCGGGAGCTTTCTTT
TRBD1 | TRBJ1-2 | TRBV5-1 | NA | CASRLDRDHGYTF | TGCGCCAGCAGACTCGACAGGGACCATGGCTACACCTTC
TRBD1 | TRBJ2-2 | TRBV4-2 | NA | CASSPFLQLRTGPNTGELFF | TGTGCCAGCAGCCCCTTTCTCCAACTTCGGACAGGGCCGAACACCGGGGAGCTGTTTTTT
TRBD1 | TRBJ1-6 | TRBV4-2 | NA | CASSERQGANSPLHF | TGTGCCAGCAGCGAGCGACAGGGCGCTAATTCACCCCTCCACTTT
NA | TRBJ2-2 | TRBV10-3 | NA | CAISVYTGELFF | TGTGCCATCAGCGTCTACACCGGGGAGCTGTTTTTT
TRBD1 | TRBJ1-1 | TRBV6-1 | NA | CASSRRQGYTEAFF | TGTGCCAGCAGTAGGCGACAGGGATACACTGAAGCTTTCTTT
TRBD1 | TRBJ1-3 | TRBV7-6 | NA | CASSFDQGARVGNTIYF | TGTGCCAGCAGCTTTGATCAGGGGGCGCGTGTTGGAAACACCATATATTTT
TRBD2 | TRBJ2-3 | TRBV5-4 | NA | CASSPGLADTDTQYF | TGTGCCAGCAGCCCCGGACTAGCGGACACAGATACGCAGTATTTT
NA | TRBJ2-3 | TRBV5-1 | NA | CASSSDIPSTDTQYF | TGCGCCAGCAGCTCCGACATTCCTAGCACAGATACGCAGTATTTT
NA | TRBJ1-1 | TRBV5-4 | NA | CASSPSVTSNTEAFF | TGTGCCAGCAGCCCCTCGGTAACGTCGAACACTGAAGCTTTCTTT
TRBD1 | TRBJ2-6 | TRBV18 | NA | CASSPTTGMSSGANVLTF | TGTGCCAGCTCACCGACGACAGGGATGTCGTCTGGGGCCAACGTCCTGACTTTC
NA | TRBJ1-1 | TRBV2 | NA | CASSDRVYTEAFF | TGTGCCAGCAGTGACCGGGTCTACACTGAAGCTTTCTTT
TRBD2 | TRBJ2-1 | TRBV2 | NA | CASPGLAGGHVF | TGTGCCAGTCCGGGACTAGCGGGGGGGCATGTCTTC
NA | TRBJ2-1 | TRBV11-1 | NA | CASSDPGDSYNEQFF | TGTGCCAGCAGCGACCCAGGGGACTCCTACAATGAGCAGTTCTTC
TRBD1 | TRBJ1-2 | TRBV11-2 | NA | CASSLQGRNGYTF | TGTGCCAGCAGCCTACAGGGGAGGAATGGCTACACCTTC
NA | TRBJ2-5 | TRBV2 | NA | CASSETGIPQETQYF | TGTGCCAGCAGTGAGACAGGCATCCCCCAAGAGACCCAGTACTTC
TRBD1 | TRBJ1-6 | TRBV11-3 | NA | CASSLAGRTGPTYNSPLHF | TGTGCCAGCAGCTTAGCGGGGAGGACAGGCCCAACCTATAATTCACCCCTCCACTTT
TRBD2 | TRBJ2-1 | TRBV7-2 | once | CASSLWRGEAAYNEQFF | TGTGCCAGCAGCTTATGGCGGGGGGAGGCGGCTTACAATGAGCAGTTCTTC
TRBD2 | TRBJ2-2 | TRBV18 | NA | CASSPRGLAGDNTGELFF | TGTGCCAGCTCACCACGTGGGCTAGCGGGGGATAACACCGGGGAGCTGTTTTTT
NA | TRBJ1-4 | TRBV25-1 | NA | CASTISTEEKLFF | TGTGCCAGCACGATTTCCACAGAAGAAAAACTGTTTTTT
TRBD2 | TRBJ2-7 | TRBV27 | NA | CASSLSGLAGGPYQYEQYF | TGTGCCAGCAGTTTATCGGGACTAGCGGGGGGGCCGTACCAGTACGAGCAGTACTTC
NA | TRBJ2-4 | TRBV19 | NA | CASNRGGNIQYF | TGTGCCAGTAACAGGGGAGGAAACATTCAGTACTTC